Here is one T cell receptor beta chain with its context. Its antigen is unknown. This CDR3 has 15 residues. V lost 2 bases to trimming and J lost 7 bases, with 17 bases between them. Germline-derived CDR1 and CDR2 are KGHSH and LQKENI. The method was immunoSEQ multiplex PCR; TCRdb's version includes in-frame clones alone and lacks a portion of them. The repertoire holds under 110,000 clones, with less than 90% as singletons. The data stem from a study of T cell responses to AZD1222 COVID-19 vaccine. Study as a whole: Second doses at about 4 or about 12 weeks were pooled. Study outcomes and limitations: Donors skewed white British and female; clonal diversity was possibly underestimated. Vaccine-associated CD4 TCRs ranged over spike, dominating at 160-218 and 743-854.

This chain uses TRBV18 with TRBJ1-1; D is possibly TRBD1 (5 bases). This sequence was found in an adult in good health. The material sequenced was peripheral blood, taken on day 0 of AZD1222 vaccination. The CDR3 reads CASSPRPAGGNEAFF. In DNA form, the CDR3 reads TGTGCCAGCTCACCAAGGCCGGCCGGGGGTAATGAAGCTTTCTTT. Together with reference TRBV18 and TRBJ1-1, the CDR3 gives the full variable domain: NAGVMQNPRHLVRRRGQEARLRCSPMKGHSHVYWYRQLPEEGLKFMVYLQKENIIDESGMPKERFSAEFPKEGPSILRIQQVVRGDSAAYFCASSPRPAGGNEAFFGQGTRLTVV.